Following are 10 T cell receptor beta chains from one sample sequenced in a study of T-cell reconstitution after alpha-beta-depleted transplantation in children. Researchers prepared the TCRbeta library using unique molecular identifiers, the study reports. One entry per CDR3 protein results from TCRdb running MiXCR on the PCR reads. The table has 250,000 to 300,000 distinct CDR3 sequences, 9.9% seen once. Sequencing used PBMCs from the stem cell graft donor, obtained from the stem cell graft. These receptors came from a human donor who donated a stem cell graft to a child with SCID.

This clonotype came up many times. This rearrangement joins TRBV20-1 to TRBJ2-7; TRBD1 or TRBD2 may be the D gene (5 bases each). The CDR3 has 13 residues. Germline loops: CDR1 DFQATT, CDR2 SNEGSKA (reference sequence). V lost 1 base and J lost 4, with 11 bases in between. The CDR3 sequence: CSARGDGSYEQYF. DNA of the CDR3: TGCAGTGCTAGAGGGGACGGTTCTTACGAGCAGTACTTC.

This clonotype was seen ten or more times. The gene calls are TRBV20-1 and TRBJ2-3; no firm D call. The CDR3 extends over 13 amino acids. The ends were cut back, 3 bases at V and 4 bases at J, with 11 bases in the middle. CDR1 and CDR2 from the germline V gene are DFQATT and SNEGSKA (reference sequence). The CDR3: CSASAASPDTQYF. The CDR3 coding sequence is TGCAGTGCTAGCGCAGCAAGCCCAGATACGCAGTATTTT.

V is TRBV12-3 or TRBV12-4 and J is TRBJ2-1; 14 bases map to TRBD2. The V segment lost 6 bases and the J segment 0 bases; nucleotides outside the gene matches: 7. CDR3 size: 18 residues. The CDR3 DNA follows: TGTGCCAGCAGGGGACTAGCGGGGGCCCTCAGCTCCTACAATGAGCAGTTCTTC. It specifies CASRGLAGALSSYNEQFF.

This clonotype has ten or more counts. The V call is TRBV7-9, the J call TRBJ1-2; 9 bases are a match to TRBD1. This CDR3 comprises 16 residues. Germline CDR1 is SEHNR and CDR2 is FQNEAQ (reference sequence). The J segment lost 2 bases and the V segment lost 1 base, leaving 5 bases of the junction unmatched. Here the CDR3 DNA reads TGTGCCAGCAGCTTAGGGACAGGGGAGCACAACTATGGCTACACCTTC. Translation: CASSLGTGEHNYGYTF.

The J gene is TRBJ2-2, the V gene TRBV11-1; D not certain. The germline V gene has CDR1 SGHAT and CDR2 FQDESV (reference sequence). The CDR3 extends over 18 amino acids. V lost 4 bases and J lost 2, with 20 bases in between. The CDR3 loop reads CASSSPPHSGQNTGELFF. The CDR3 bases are TGTGCCAGCAGCTCACCACCTCACAGTGGGCAAAACACCGGGGAGCTGTTTTTT.

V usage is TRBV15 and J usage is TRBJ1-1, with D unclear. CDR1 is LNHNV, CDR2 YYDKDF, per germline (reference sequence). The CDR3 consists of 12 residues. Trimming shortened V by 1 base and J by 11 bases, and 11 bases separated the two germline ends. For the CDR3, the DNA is TGTGCCACCAGCAGAGGGGTTTTAGAGGCTTTCTTT. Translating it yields CATSRGVLEAFF.

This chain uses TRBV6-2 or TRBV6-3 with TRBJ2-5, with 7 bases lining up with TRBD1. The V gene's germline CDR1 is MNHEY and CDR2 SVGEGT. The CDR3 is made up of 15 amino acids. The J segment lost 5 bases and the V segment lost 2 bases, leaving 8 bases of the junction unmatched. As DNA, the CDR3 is TGTGCCAGCAGTTACCCGAAGGACAGGCGGGAGACCCAGTACTTC. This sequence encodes CASSYPKDRRETQYF.

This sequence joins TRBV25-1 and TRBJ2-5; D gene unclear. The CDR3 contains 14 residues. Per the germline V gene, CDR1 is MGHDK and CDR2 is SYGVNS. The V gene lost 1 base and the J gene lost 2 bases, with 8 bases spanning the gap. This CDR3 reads CASSEWGEQETQYF. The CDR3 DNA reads TGTGCCAGCAGTGAATGGGGTGAACAAGAGACCCAGTACTTC.

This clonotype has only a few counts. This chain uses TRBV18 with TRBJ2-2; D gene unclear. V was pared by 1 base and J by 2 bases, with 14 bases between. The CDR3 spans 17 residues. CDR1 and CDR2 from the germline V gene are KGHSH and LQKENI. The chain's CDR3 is CASSPLPQPTNTGELFF. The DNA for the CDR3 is TGTGCCAGCTCACCACTTCCCCAACCTACTAACACCGGGGAGCTGTTTTTT.

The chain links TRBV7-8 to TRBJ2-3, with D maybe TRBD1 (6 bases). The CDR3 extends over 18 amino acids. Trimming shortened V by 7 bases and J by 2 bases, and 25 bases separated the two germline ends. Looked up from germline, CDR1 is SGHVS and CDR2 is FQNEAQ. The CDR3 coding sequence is TGTGCCAGCATCCACACACAGGGCGGACCCCCTTACACAGATACGCAGTATTTT. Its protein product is CASIHTQGGPPYTDTQYF.